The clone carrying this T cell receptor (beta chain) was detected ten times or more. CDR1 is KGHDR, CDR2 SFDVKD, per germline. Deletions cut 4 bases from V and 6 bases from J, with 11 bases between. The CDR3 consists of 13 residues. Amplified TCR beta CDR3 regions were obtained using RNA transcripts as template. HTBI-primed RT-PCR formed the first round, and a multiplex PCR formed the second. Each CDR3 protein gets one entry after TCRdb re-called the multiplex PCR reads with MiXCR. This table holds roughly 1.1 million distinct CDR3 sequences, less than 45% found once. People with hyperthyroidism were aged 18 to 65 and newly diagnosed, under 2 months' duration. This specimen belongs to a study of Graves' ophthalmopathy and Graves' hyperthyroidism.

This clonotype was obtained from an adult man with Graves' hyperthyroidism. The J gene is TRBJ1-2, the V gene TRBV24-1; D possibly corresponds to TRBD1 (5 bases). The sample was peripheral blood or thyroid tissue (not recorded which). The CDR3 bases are TGTGCCACCAGTGAAGGCGGGACTGATGGCTACACCTTC. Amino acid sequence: CATSEGGTDGYTF.